This T cell receptor (beta chain) was retrieved from a study of shared T cell receptors in the human thymus. Assay: immunoSEQ multiplex PCR; the TCRdb copy retains only in-frame clones and omits some. Of hundreds of thousands of clones in the sample, around 89% were seen once. The same sample was also used in a study of human thymus T cells.

The sequenced sample was thymocytes. The clonotype was recovered from a boy younger than two with a congenital heart defect.

The CDR3, as DNA: TGTGCCAGCAGCCCGTGGGGCAGGGAGGCCACAGATACGCAGTATTTT. Translating it yields CASSPWGREATDTQYF. The V call is TRBV28, the J call TRBJ2-3; weak D call: TRBD2 (6 bases). V lost 6 bases and J lost 2, with 18 bases in between. CDR1 MDHEN and CDR2 SYDVKM come from the germline V gene. CDR3 length: 16 amino acids.